This T cell receptor (beta chain) emerged from a study of blood T cell repertoires in COVID-19. Study details: The United States, Italy and Spain provided the acute and convalescent COVID-19 samples. T cells, B-cell-depleted T cells, or PBMCs supplied cDNA or gDNA.

The CDR3 contains 13 residues. Germline CDR1 SGHNT, CDR2 YYREEE (reference sequence). V lost 3 bases, J lost 7 bases, and 12 bases lay in between. Seattle participants joined during active infection and were tracked over time. Authors' methods: Scientists estimated how many nucleated cells there were by amplifying reference gene primers. The repertoire was sequenced with immunoSEQ multiplex PCR; TCRdb's copy has only in-frame clones and lacks some. That table furnishes V, J and clone size, whereas the DNA furnished D and trimming. Here the sample spans 400,000 or so clones, roughly 90% being singletons.

Sequencing was done on a sample of peripheral blood. The chain uses TRBV5-4 and TRBJ2-3; a weak D match, TRBD2 (6 bases). The source of this sequence is a man aged 18 to 30 with COVID-19, enrolled during active disease. Written as DNA, the CDR3 is TGTGCCAGCAGCTCTTCGGGGGATCATACGCAGTATTTT. Translated: CASSSSGDHTQYF.